Presented here are 17 T cell receptor beta chains from one specimen sequenced in a study of blood T cell repertoires in COVID-19. Some clones are missing from TCRdb's copy, which holds only in-frame ones; the method was immunoSEQ multiplex PCR. In the table there are approximately 200,000 clones, about 81% of which are singletons. The sequencing sample was made of peripheral blood. These receptors came from a woman aged 80 or older with COVID-19, enrolled during active disease.

This rearrangement joins TRBV3-1 (or the pseudogene TRBV3-2) to TRBJ2-3; 9 nucleotides align to TRBD2. Germline CDR1 reads LGHDT; CDR2 reads YNNKEL (reference sequence). The CDR3 runs 15 residues. Trimming at V came to 0 bases and at J to 6 bases, leaving 4 bases not matched to a gene. The CDR3 here is CASSQEVAGADTQYF. As DNA, the CDR3 is TGTGCCAGCAGCCAAGAGGTAGCGGGAGCGGATACGCAGTATTTT.

The V gene is TRBV21-1, the J gene TRBJ2-1; the table assigns TRBD2, which was not confirmed against the DNA. TRBV21-1 is a known pseudogene. The CDR3 consists of 21 residues. The CDR3 region has the DNA TGTGCCAGCATCCCAATCCGAATAGGACTTAGATTAGGTGGCGGCATCCATGAGCAGTTCTTC. Its translation: CASIPIRIGLRLGGGIHEQFF.

This sequence joins TRBV2 and TRBJ1-2; D perhaps matches TRBD1 (5 bases). Per germline, CDR1 SNHLY and CDR2 FYNNEI. V was pared by 7 bases and J by 3 bases, with 12 bases between. This CDR3 is 13 amino acids long. The CDR3 loop is CASKGQGYYGYTF. Here the CDR3 DNA reads TGTGCCAGCAAAGGGCAGGGTTACTATGGCTACACCTTC.

V usage is TRBV14 and J usage is TRBJ1-2; 10 nucleotides align to TRBD1. The CDR3 is 16 residues long. Germline V gene data show CDR1 as SGHDN and CDR2 as FVKESK. With 1 base clipped from V and 4 bases from J, the junction kept 6 bases outside the gene matches. The CDR3: CASSQGQGAGGYGYTF. DNA for the CDR3: TGTGCCAGCAGCCAAGGACAGGGGGCAGGGGGCTATGGCTACACCTTC.

The CDR3 sequence: CASSLLAGVVDEQYF. The CDR3 region has the DNA TGTGCCAGCAGTTTATTAGCGGGAGTGGTTGACGAGCAGTACTTC. The V gene is TRBV28, the J gene TRBJ2-7; TRBD2 aligns across 9 bases. The CDR3 has 15 amino acids. Trimming cost V 1 base and J 5 bases; bases outside gene matches: 6. Germline loops: CDR1 MDHEN, CDR2 SYDVKM.

CDR3 in amino acids: CASSYGQGNTEAFF. As DNA, the CDR3 is TGCGCCAGCAGCTATGGACAGGGCAACACTGAAGCTTTCTTT. The genes are TRBV5-1 and TRBJ1-1, with 8 bases matching TRBD1. This CDR3 is built from 14 residues. V dropped 3 bases and J dropped 2; count of bases not matched to a gene: 3. Germline CDR1 SGHRS, CDR2 YFSETQ.

The rearrangement links TRBV7-3 to TRBJ2-3, with a weak D call TRBD2 (6 bases). Germline CDR1 is SGHTA and CDR2 is FQGTGA. The length of the CDR3 is 13 residues. Between the trimmed V and J ends, which lost 5 bases and 3 bases, there was a span of 9 bases. The CDR3 sequence: CASSRDWTDTQYF. The CDR3, as DNA: TGTGCCAGCAGCCGGGACTGGACAGATACGCAGTATTTT.

V usage is TRBV21-1 and J usage is TRBJ2-3; TRBD2, as called in the table, went unchecked against the DNA. TRBV21-1 is a pseudogene. The length of the CDR3 is 16 residues. The CDR3 protein is CASSTLFPSSTDTQYF. The CDR3, as DNA: TGTGCCAGCAGCACCTTATTCCCCTCCAGCACAGATACGCAGTATTTT.

The CDR3 protein is CASSLVQYLNTEAFF. Here the CDR3 DNA reads TGTGCCAGCAGCTTGGTGCAATACTTGAACACTGAAGCTTTCTTT. V gene TRBV5-6 combines with J gene TRBJ1-1, with D hard to call. This CDR3 contains 15 residues. CDR1 SGHDT and CDR2 YYEEEE come from the germline V gene. V was clipped by 0 bases and J by 0 bases, with 9 bases between them.

The CDR3 sequence is CASSYAGPHNEQFF. DNA of the CDR3: TGTGCCAGCAGTTACGCGGGACCGCACAATGAGCAGTTCTTC. The chain combines TRBV6-5 with TRBJ2-1, with D perhaps TRBD2 (6 bases). Trimming took 2 bases from V and 5 from J, leaving 10 bases between them. The CDR3 extends over 14 amino acids. Germline V gene lookup returns CDR1 MNHEY and CDR2 SVGAGI.

The J gene is TRBJ1-4, the V gene TRBV5-5; 8 nucleotides match TRBD1. The V and J ends lost 2 bases and 8 bases, in that order; junction bases with no gene match: 2. The germline V gene has CDR1 SGHKS and CDR2 YYEKEE (reference sequence). The CDR3 consists of 13 residues. The CDR3 region is CASSFQGAEKLFF. CDR3 bases: TGTGCCAGCAGCTTCCAGGGGGCGGAAAAACTGTTTTTT.

The chain carries TRBV4-2 and TRBJ2-7, with a possible D match to TRBD2 (6 bases). Trimming pared 1 base from V and 5 bases from J, leaving 15 bases between. The CDR3 extends over 15 amino acids. Germline V gene data show CDR1 as LGHNA and CDR2 as YNFKEQ. The CDR3 sequence is CASSQVTSTPHEQYF. The CDR3 nucleotides are TGTGCCAGCAGCCAAGTAACTAGCACCCCCCACGAGCAGTACTTC.

CDR3 nucleotide sequence: TGTGCCAGCACCGACCGGGACAGGGGATTTGATGGCTACACCTTC. This encodes CASTDRDRGFDGYTF. The V gene is TRBV5-4, the J gene TRBJ1-2; 10 positions agree with TRBD1. The CDR3 covers 15 residues. Germline values: CDR1 SGHNT, CDR2 YYREEE (reference sequence). V gave up 6 bases and J gave up 6 bases; unmatched junction bases: 11. The complete variable domain, with remaining parts taken from reference TRBV5-4 and TRBJ1-2, reads ETGVTQSPTHLIKTRGQQVTLRCSSQSGHNTVSWYQQALGQGPQFIFQYYREEENGRGNFPPRFSGLQFPNYSSELNVNALELDDSALYLCASTDRDRGFDGYTFGSGTRLTVV.

The chain uses TRBV2 and TRBJ1-1, with D unclear. The CDR3 has 10 amino acids. CDR1 is SNHLY, CDR2 FYNNEI, per germline. Here the CDR3 reads CMSMNTEAFF. For the CDR3, the DNA is TGTATGTCTATGAACACTGAAGCTTTCTTT.

The V call is TRBV10-2, the J call TRBJ1-6; the D gene is possibly TRBD1 (6 bases). This CDR3 has 17 residues. The V and J ends lost 6 bases and 1 base respectively, with 16 bases between them. CDR1 WSHSY and CDR2 SAAADI come from the germline V gene. CDR3 loop: CASRSGQWGSYNSPLHF. The DNA for the CDR3 is TGCGCCAGCAGATCCGGACAGTGGGGTTCCTATAATTCACCCCTCCACTTT.

V usage is TRBV20-1 and J usage is TRBJ2-1; 9 nucleotides match TRBD2. This CDR3 has 15 amino acids. Germline V gene lookup returns CDR1 DFQATT and CDR2 SNEGSKA (reference sequence). Germline trimming cut 3 bases from V and 2 bases from J; bases unmatched to any gene: 5. CDR3 sequence: CSASGRGGTYNEQFF. CDR3 nucleotides: TGCAGTGCTAGTGGGCGGGGGGGAACCTACAATGAGCAGTTCTTC.

The chain combines TRBV7-2 with TRBJ1-3; 8 nucleotides match TRBD1. The length of the CDR3 is 15 residues. The trim removed 11 bases at V and 3 bases at J, leaving 12 bases unmatched. Per the germline V gene, CDR1 is SGHTA and CDR2 is FQGNSA. The CDR3 region is CAVSVDRGLGNTIYF. Written as DNA, the CDR3 is TGTGCCGTATCCGTAGACAGGGGCCTTGGAAACACCATATATTTT.